This T cell receptor beta chain was found in a study of Graves' ophthalmopathy and Graves' hyperthyroidism. Overall study findings and caveats: In blood appeared most of the expanded thyroid clonotypes whose frequency exceeded 0.001. In separating ophthalmopathy from stable hyperthyroidism, a 13-signature model achieved 85% to 90% sensitivity and 81.08% specificity.

This clonotype was observed many times. Its antigen is not known. TCR beta CDR3 regions were amplified from RNA transcripts. RT-PCR was first run with HTBI primers, then multiplex PCR in a second round. TCRdb itself ran the multiplex PCR reads through MiXCR, one entry per CDR3 protein. The sample lists about 400,000 distinct CDR3 sequences, 15% occurring once. After removal of 10 bases from V and 2 bases from J, the junction contained 7 bases not matched to a gene. The CDR3 extends over 14 amino acids. The term stable hyperthyroidism indicated an absence of ophthalmopathy within 18 months of follow-up. Clinical symptoms, serum thyroxine, TRAb, thyroid ultrasound and orbital computed tomography determined diagnosis.

The receptor comes from a woman in her late teens or twenties with stable Graves' hyperthyroidism. The sequencing input was peripheral blood. The chain combines TRBV12-3 or TRBV12-4 with TRBJ1-5; 8 nucleotides align to TRBD1. CDR3 nucleotides: TGTGCCACCACCGGGGGACAGGGCAATCAGCCCCAGCATTTT. Amino acids: CATTGGQGNQPQHF.